This TCR beta chain was captured in a study of shared clonotypes between healthy human individuals. General study results and limits: Sharing across four donors was seen in around 5% of naive CD4 clonotypes.

Per the germline V gene, CDR1 is SGHVS and CDR2 is FQNEAQ. CDR3 length: 15 amino acids. Deletions cut 1 base from V and 4 bases from J, with 11 bases between. In the sorted-subset replicate PCRs, 200 ng DNA, 25,000 to 30,000 T cell genomes, was used. Methods used by the authors: ImmunoSEQ junction-only sequences lacked quality scores, so their filtering differed. Profiled with immunoSEQ multiplex PCR; TCRdb holds only in-frame clones, not every one. That table is the source of V, J and clone size, and D and trimming were worked out from the DNA. The repertoire holds about 2.5 million clones, 92% seen once, with 0.3% to 0.4% in the top ten. Of note for this clone: As yet, its antigen is unknown.

The chain couples TRBV7-8 to TRBJ1-5; D gene uncertain. The receptor was isolated from a young man in good health. Some clones in this sample may be carry-over from other donors' samples. The sequenced sample consisted of naive CD4+ T cells from PBMCs. Subset of the sample: CD45RA+ positively selected. The chain's CDR3 is CASSLVAATNQPQHF. For the CDR3, the DNA is TGTGCCAGCAGCTTAGTCGCCGCCACGAATCAGCCCCAGCATTTT.